The TCR beta chain described here comes from a study of T cell responses to AZD1222 COVID-19 vaccine. Profiling relied on immunoSEQ multiplex PCR, and the TCRdb table lists in-frame clones only, not all of them. Of 150,000 to 200,000 clones in the sample, just over 90% were seen once. The V segment lost 6 bases and the J segment 6 bases; nucleotides outside the gene matches: 8. The CDR3 contains 14 residues. The germline CDR1 and CDR2 sequences are MGHRA and YSYEKL. Sample: peripheral blood, taken on day 0 of AZD1222 vaccination. The source of this sequence is an adult in good health. This chain links TRBV4-1 with TRBJ2-7; the match to TRBD1 covers 10 bases. CDR3 residues: CASSPGQGYSEQYF. The CDR3 region has the DNA TGCGCCAGCAGTCCGGGACAGGGGTACTCCGAGCAGTACTTC.